This T cell receptor (beta chain) came from a study of a mutant IDH1 vaccine in newly diagnosed glioma. Turning to the study itself: The study started vaccination 4-6 weeks after radiotherapy alone, or with temozolomide cycles. Treated individuals were about 62% male and around 40% female, averaging 40.4 years of age. Earlier treatment was radiotherapy, temozolomide, or both, with most getting both. Points from the study as a whole: Seemingly, pseudoprogression had no relation to changes in the top peripheral T cell clonotypes.

Germline V gene lookup returns CDR1 MNHEY and CDR2 SMNVEV (reference sequence). The germline V and J ends were trimmed by 5 bases and 7 bases, with 12 bases remaining between them. This CDR3 comprises 14 residues. Repertoires were generated with immunoSEQ multiplex PCR, while TCRdb's copy carries only in-frame clones and drops some. In the table there are about 38,000 clones, about four fifths of which are singletons. Noted time point: week 5, during vaccination. Doses comprised 300 ug of mutant IDH1 20-mer peptide each, plus topical imiquimod. As to this clone: The antigen is unknown.

Specimen: PBMCs, collected from a glioma patient whose treatment included an IDH1 peptide vaccine. The V gene is TRBV27, the J gene TRBJ1-6, with D maybe TRBD1 (5 bases). The receptor was derived from a man aged 35-49 years with glioma. DNA for the CDR3: TGTGCCAGCAGTCTGGGACCCTTCAATTCACCCCTCCACTTT. Translated, it gives CASSLGPFNSPLHF.